This T cell receptor beta chain came from a study of tumor-infiltrating lymphocytes in primary liver carcinoma. About the study: Surgical resection was used to treat these primary liver carcinoma patients. General study findings and limits: When set against blood, tumors had a significantly higher top-250-clone fraction (p = 0.039).

The researchers obtained blood RNA from unsorted whole blood and also extracted germline DNA. About this clonotype itself: The antigen is not known.

The junction had 6 bases not matched to a gene; V was cut back by 3 bases and J by 5 bases. The length of the CDR3 is 15 residues. Germline CDR1 reads MDHEN; CDR2 reads SYDVKM. A primer matching the constant region was used to make TCR beta cDNA from approximately 0.45 ug of total RNA. Libraries covering TCR beta were generated through three nested multiplex PCR rounds (using a slightly modified ARM-PCR). Two initial PCR rounds of about 11 cycles each paired TRBV1-TRBV30 forward primers with a C-beta reverse primer. MiXCR was run by TCRdb on the multiplex PCR reads, yielding one entry per CDR3 protein. This table has 320,000 or so distinct CDR3 sequences, 50% to 70% appearing once.

Sequences were obtained from peripheral blood. The rearrangement uses TRBV28 and TRBJ2-3, with 9 bases matching TRBD1. This receptor was taken from a man aged 40-49 years with primary liver carcinoma and hepatitis B virus infection. CDR3 sequence reads: CASSFQQGAGDTQYF. DNA for the CDR3: TGTGCCAGCAGTTTTCAACAGGGGGCGGGAGATACGCAGTATTTT.